The clone carrying this TCR beta chain was detected only a few times. TCRdb's table, derived via immunoSEQ multiplex PCR, lists solely in-frame clones and lacks some. The table has 290,000 or so clones, more than 85% seen once; the top ten hold around 2.2%. This CDR3 has 13 residues. Germline V lookup: CDR1 SGHAT, CDR2 FQNNGV. Trimming removed 7 bases at V and 3 bases at J, with 13 bases between. This record comes from a study of blood T cell repertoires in COVID-19. Study summary: From the United States, Italy and Spain came samples of acute and convalescent COVID-19.

Source material: peripheral blood. The V gene is TRBV11-2, the J gene TRBJ2-7; the D gene is possibly TRBD2 (5 bases). The TCR comes from a woman in her 30s with COVID-19, enrolled during active disease. CDR3 sequence (DNA): TGTGCCAGCAAATTCTCGGGGAGCTACGAGCAGTACTTC. Translation: CASKFSGSYEQYF.